This T cell receptor beta chain derives from a study of T-cell memory formation after mild COVID-19. Whole-study results and caveats: Contracting CD4+ clones were located mainly in CM and EM, and CD8+ clones in EMRA.

CDR1 is SQVTM, CDR2 ANQGSEA, per germline. V lost 4 bases and J lost 5; bases outside the gene matches: 5. The CDR3 consists of 12 residues. TCRdb recomputed calls from the 5' RACE reads with MiXCR, one row per CDR3 protein. The data contain under 200,000 distinct CDR3 sequences, about a third of them singletons. Notes on this clonotype: Its matching antigen is unknown.

The genes are TRBV29-1 and TRBJ2-7; 7 bases match TRBD2. The sample taken for sequencing was PBMCs or a T cell subset sorted from them (not recorded which). This TCR derives from an adult woman who had mild COVID-19 (a few samples of this study predate the infection). Cell type and time point are not known. CDR3 in DNA: TGCAGCGTTGCCTCCGGACTAGACGAGCAGTACTTC. Translated: CSVASGLDEQYF.